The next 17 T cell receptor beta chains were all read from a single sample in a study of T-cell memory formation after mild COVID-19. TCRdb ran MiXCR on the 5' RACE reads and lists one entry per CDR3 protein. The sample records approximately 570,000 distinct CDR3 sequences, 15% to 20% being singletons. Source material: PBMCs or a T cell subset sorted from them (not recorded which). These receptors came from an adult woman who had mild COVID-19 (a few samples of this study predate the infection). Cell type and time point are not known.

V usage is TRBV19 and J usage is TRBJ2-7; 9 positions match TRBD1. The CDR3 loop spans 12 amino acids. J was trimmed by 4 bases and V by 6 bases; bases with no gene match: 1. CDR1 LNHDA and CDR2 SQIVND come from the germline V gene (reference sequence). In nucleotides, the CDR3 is TGTGCCAGTAGCGACAGGGGGTACGAGCAGTACTTC. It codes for CASSDRGYEQYF.

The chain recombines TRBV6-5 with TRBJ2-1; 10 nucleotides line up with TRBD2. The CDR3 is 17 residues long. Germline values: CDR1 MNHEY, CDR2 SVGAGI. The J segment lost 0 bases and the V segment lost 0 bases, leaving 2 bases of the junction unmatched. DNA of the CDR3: TGTGCCAGCAGTTACTCTCCTAGCGGGAGCTCCTACAATGAGCAGTTCTTC. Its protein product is CASSYSPSGSSYNEQFF.

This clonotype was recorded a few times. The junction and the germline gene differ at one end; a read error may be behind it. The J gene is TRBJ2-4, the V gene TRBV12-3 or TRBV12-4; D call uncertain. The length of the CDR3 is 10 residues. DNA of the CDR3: TGTGCCAGCAGTTTGACACAAGTCGCCTTC. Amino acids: CASSLTQVAF.

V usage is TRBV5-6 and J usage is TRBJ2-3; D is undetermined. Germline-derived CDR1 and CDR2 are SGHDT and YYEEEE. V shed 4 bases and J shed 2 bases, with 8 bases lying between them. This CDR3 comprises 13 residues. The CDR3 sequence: CASSVRLTDTQYF. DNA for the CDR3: TGTGCCAGCAGCGTTCGACTCACAGATACGCAGTATTTT.

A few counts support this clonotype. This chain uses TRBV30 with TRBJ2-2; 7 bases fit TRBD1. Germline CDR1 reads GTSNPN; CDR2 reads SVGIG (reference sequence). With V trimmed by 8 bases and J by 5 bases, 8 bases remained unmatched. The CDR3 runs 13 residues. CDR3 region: CAVRKGATGELFF. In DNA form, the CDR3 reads TGTGCCGTCAGGAAGGGGGCTACCGGGGAGCTGTTTTTT.

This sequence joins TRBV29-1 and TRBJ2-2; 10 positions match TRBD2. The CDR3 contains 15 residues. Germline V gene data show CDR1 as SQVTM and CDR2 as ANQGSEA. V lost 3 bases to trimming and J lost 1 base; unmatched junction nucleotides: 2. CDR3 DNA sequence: TGCAGCGTTGAGAGGACTAGCGGGAACACCGGGGAGCTGTTTTTT. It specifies CSVERTSGNTGELFF.

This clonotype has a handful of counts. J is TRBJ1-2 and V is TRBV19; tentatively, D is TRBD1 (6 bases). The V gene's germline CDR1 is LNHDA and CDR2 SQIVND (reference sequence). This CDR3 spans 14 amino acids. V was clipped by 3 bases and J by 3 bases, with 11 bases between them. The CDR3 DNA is TGTGCCAGTAGTATTAGGGGGGAGCACTATGGCTACACCTTC. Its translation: CASSIRGEHYGYTF.

In nucleotides, the CDR3 is TGTGCCAGCAGCCCCACAATCGGACTAGCGGGGGGGTGGAAGACCCAGTACTTC. It is translated as CASSPTIGLAGGWKTQYF. The chain uses TRBV5-6 and TRBJ2-5; the match to TRBD2 covers 15 bases. V lost 4 bases and J lost 6; bases outside the gene matches: 13. Germline V gives CDR1 SGHDT, CDR2 YYEEEE. CDR3 length: 18 amino acids.

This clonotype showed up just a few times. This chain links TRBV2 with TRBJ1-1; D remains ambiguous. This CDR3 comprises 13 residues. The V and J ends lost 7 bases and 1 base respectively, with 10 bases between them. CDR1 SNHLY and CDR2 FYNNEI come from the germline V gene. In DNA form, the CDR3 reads TGTGCCAGCATGGTTCTAGGGAACACTGAAGCTTTCTTT. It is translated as CASMVLGNTEAFF.

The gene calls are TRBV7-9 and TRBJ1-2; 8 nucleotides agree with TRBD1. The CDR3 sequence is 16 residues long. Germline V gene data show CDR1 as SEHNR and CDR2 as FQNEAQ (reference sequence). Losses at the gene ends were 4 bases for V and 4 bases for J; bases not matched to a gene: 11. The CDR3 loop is CASSSQTGELVYGYTF. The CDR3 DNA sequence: TGTGCCAGCAGCTCGCAGACAGGGGAGCTGGTCTATGGCTACACCTTC.

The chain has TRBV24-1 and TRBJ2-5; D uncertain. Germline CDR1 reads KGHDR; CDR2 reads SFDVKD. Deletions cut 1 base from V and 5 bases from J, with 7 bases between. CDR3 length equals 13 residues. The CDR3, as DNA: TGTGCCACCAGTGATTTTCTGTCGGAGACCCAGTACTTC. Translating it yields CATSDFLSETQYF.

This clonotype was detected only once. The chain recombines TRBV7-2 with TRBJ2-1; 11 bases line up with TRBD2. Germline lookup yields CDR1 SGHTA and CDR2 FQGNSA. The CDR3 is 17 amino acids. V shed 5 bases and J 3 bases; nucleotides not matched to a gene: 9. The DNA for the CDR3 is TGTGCCAGCAGCCCGACGGGACTAGCGGCTTTCTACAATGAGCAGTTCTTC. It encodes CASSPTGLAAFYNEQFF.

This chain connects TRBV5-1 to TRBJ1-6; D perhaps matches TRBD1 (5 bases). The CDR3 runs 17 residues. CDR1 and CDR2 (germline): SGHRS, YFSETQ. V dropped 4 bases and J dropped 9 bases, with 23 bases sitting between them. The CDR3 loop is CASSPYADSYLFSPLHF. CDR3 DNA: TGCGCCAGCAGCCCGTACGCAGACAGCTACTTATTTTCACCCCTCCACTTT. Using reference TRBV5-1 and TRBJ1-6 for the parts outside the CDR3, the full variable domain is KAGVTQTPRYLIKTRGQQVTLSCSPISGHRSVSWYQQTPGQGLQFLFEYFSETQRNKGNFPGRFSGRQFSNSRSEMNVSTLELGDSALYLCASSPYADSYLFSPLHFGNGTRLTVT.

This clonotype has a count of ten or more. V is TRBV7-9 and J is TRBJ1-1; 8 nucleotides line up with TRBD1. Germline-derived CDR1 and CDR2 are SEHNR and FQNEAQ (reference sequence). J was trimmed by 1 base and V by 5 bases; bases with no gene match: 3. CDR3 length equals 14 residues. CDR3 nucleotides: TGTGCCAGCAGCAGGGGACAGGAGAACACTGAAGCTTTCTTT. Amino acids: CASSRGQENTEAFF.

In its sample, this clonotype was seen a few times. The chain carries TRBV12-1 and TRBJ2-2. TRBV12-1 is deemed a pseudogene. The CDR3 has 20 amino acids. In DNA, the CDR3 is TGTGCCAGCAGCTTTGCGCACCTACGACCGGATCCTCGATACACCGGGGAGCTGTTTTTT. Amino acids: CASSFAHLRPDPRYTGELFF.

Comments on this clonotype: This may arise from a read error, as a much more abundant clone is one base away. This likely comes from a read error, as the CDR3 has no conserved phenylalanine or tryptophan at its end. The CDR3 protein is CSASILEGVETQYL. The CDR3 DNA is TGCAGTGCTAGTATTCTGGAGGGCGTAGAGACCCAGTACCTC. The chain has TRBV20-1 and TRBJ2-5; a weak D match, TRBD2 (6 bases). V gave up 3 bases and J gave up 4 bases, with 15 bases separating them. Per the germline V gene, CDR1 is DFQATT and CDR2 is SNEGSKA (reference sequence). CDR3 length equals 14 residues.

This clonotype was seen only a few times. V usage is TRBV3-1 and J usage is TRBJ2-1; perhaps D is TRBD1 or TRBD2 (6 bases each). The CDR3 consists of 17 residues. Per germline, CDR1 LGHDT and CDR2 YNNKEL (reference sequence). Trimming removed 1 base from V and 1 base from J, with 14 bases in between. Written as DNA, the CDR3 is TGTGCCAGCAGCCAAGTGAGTCGGGGGCTGTCCTACAATGAGCAGTTCTTC. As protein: CASSQVSRGLSYNEQFF.